The TCR beta chain described here comes from a study of shared clonotypes between healthy human individuals. Trimming removed 2 bases at V and 2 bases at J, with 9 bases between. The CDR3 is 14 residues long. Germline CDR1 and CDR2: MDHEN and SYDVKM. Data came from immunoSEQ multiplex PCR; TCRdb stores just in-frame clones and leaves some out. The sample records about 2,500,000 clones, roughly nine tenths being singletons. The TCR sequence derives from a man aged 18 to 35 in good health. V gene TRBV28 combines with J gene TRBJ1-1; D not resolved. The sequenced material came from naive CD4+ T cells sorted from blood. The subset denotes: CD45RA+ positively selected. CDR3 DNA sequence: TGTGCCAGCAGTTTAGGGGAGTTTAACACTGAAGCTTTCTTT. Its translation: CASSLGEFNTEAFF.